The source of this T cell receptor beta chain is a study of regulatory T cells in long-lasting Graves disease. Study findings and constraints: Among samples with persistent disease, TRBV28, TRBJ1-2 and TRBJ2-5 were favored.

Building of the TCR beta libraries involved iRepertoire HTBI primers and Arm-PCR of CDR3 regions. TCRdb fed the multiplex PCR reads into MiXCR, producing one record per CDR3 protein. This sample has roughly 420,000 distinct CDR3 sequences, with about a sixth found just once. Germline V lookup: CDR1 MNHEY, CDR2 SMNVEV (reference sequence). V gave up 4 bases and J gave up 3 bases; unmatched junction bases: 11. The CDR3 extends over 16 amino acids. Indicated time point: newly diagnosed GD, antithyroid drugs for less than 3 months. With RNA extracted from PBMCs as input, the TCR library was made. In Xi'an, China, an endocrinology department was the source of patients. This clonotype was observed at least ten times. The target antigen is unknown. The sample was also reused in another study, on T cells in Graves' hyperthyroidism and ophthalmopathy.

This TCR derives from a woman aged 25 to 39 with Graves disease. The chain couples TRBV27 to TRBJ2-7; TRBD2 agrees at 8 bases. The sequences come from peripheral blood mononuclear cells (PBMCs), collected at new diagnosis, from a patient treated with antithyroid drugs. For the CDR3, the DNA is TGTGCCAGCAGTTCACCCTCAGCGGGAGTAATCTACGAGCAGTACTTC. Encoded protein: CASSSPSAGVIYEQYF.